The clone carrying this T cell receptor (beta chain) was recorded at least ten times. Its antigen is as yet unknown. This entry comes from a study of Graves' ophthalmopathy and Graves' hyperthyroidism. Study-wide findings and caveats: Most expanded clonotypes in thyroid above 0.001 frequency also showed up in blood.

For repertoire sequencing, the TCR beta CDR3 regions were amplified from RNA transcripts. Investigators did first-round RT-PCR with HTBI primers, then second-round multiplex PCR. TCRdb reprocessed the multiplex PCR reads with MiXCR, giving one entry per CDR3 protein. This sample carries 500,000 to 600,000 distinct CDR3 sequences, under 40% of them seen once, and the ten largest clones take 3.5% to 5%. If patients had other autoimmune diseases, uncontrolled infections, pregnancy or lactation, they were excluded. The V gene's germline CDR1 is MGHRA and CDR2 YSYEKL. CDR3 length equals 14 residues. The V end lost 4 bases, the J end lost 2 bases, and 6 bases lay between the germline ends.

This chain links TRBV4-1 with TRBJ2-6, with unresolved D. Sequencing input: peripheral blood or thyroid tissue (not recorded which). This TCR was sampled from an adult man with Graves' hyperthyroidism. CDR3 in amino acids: CASSPDPGANVLTF. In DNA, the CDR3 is TGCGCCAGCAGCCCAGATCCTGGGGCCAACGTCCTGACTTTC.